This T cell receptor (beta chain) is drawn from a study of cytomegalovirus exposure and HLA in healthy donors. Regarding this clone: The antigen is not known.

PCR was performed using 60 Vbeta and 13 Jbeta primers. Profiled with immunoSEQ multiplex PCR; TCRdb holds only in-frame clones, not every one. This sample's clone table lists approximately 140,000 clones. This CDR3 spans 12 amino acids. The study's findings and limits: What TCR beta sequences reportedly achieved was accurate prediction of HLA-A and HLA-B alleles in most subjects.

This clonotype originated in a woman aged 50 to 65 in good health and CMV-seronegative. V and J are TRBV12-1 and TRBJ2-1; the DNA was not used to check the table's D call, TRBD1. TRBV12-1 is classified as a pseudogene. Material for sequencing was PBMCs. The CDR3 region is CASSQHNNEQFF. In DNA form, the CDR3 reads TGTGCCAGCAGCCAACATAACAATGAGCAGTTCTTC.